This T cell receptor beta chain was identified during a study of beta chain features in type 1 diabetes. Study at large: No patient-donor differences in age, gender, total cells or subset yield. Overall study findings and caveats: In the patient group, naive, central memory and Treg TCRB repertoires seemed more alike than in the healthy donor group. Individuals with type 1 diabetes displayed fewer insertions and more deletions at VDJ junctions.

This clone was found a few times. What it recognizes is unknown. The CDR3 sequence is 18 residues long. The germline CDR1 and CDR2 sequences are SGHVS and FNYEAQ. V lost 2 bases to trimming and J lost 4 bases, with 21 bases between them. As every portion of the isolated RNA was reverse transcribed, the sequencing read expressed TCRB transcripts. TCRdb's copy holds only in-frame clones and misses some; the assay was immunoSEQ multiplex PCR. The sample yields about 900,000 clones, 15% to 20% seen once. Sequencing was carried out using naive CD4+ T cells from blood. The gene calls are TRBV7-6 and TRBJ2-1, with a weak D call TRBD1 (5 bases). The receptor comes from a woman between 18 and 29 years old in good health. The CDR3 coding sequence is TGTGCCAGCAGCTTAAGTTTCGCTGGTCAGGGAAGATACAATGAGCAGTTCTTC. Protein product: CASSLSFAGQGRYNEQFF.